The clone carrying this T cell receptor beta chain was counted only a few times. The second PCR ran about 6 to 12 cycles with a sample-barcoded 5' primer and J-beta primers. Using its own MiXCR run on the 5' RACE reads, TCRdb lists one record per CDR3 protein. The data contain 660,000 or so distinct CDR3 sequences, roughly three fifths of them seen just once; the ten biggest clones take up 30% to 40%. This sample is part of a study of blood T cells in healthy people across ages. V lost 6 bases, J lost 7 bases, and 9 bases stayed unmatched. The CDR3 extends over 13 amino acids. Germline CDR1 is SQVTM and CDR2 is ANQGSEA.

The chain combines TRBV29-1 with TRBJ1-2; TRBD1 aligns across 9 bases. Sequenced: blood. The clonotype originates from a man in his 60s in good health. In nucleotides, the CDR3 is TGCAGCGTGGGTACAGGGGGCATACGTGGCTACACCTTC. Its translation is CSVGTGGIRGYTF.